This TCR beta chain was sequenced for a study of blood T cell repertoires in COVID-19. Study-wide context: T cells, B-cell-depleted T cells, or PBMCs provided the cDNA or gDNA that served as material.

V dropped 0 bases and J dropped 4 bases, with 10 bases sitting between them. The CDR3 contains 15 residues. The germline V gene encodes CDR1 LGHNT and CDR2 FRNRAP. The repertoire was sequenced with immunoSEQ multiplex PCR; TCRdb's copy has only in-frame clones and lacks some. This table has some 150,000 clones, around 85% appearing once. The sample taken for sequencing was peripheral blood. J is TRBJ1-5 and V is TRBV12-5; D is unresolved. This receptor was identified in a woman aged 70-85 years with acute or convalescent COVID-19. The CDR3 protein is CASGLVRGGNQPQHF. For the CDR3, the DNA is TGTGCTAGTGGTTTGGTACGAGGTGGTAATCAGCCCCAGCATTTT.